These T cell receptor beta chains were read from a single sample in a study of siplizumab effects on memory and regulatory T cells. Only in-frame clones appear in the TCRdb table, and some are missing; sequencing was by immunoSEQ multiplex PCR. The profile shows around 100,000 clones, 80% to 95% of them singletons. The source material was CD4+ T cells sorted from blood. These receptors all stem from a human donor in good health. Both conserved end residues are part of each CDR3. D genes are given only for firm matches. Expanded clones get a size class; other rows say once, few or many, or leave the size out.

j_call d_call clone_size v_call cdr3_aa cdr3_nt
TRBJ1-2 - - TRBV7-2 CASSLSMGQNYGYTF TGTGCCAGCAGCTTATCGATGGGACAAAACTATGGCTACACCTTC
TRBJ1-6 TRBD1 medium-sized TRBV6-6 CAIGQGASPLHF TGTGCCATAGGACAGGGGGCTTCACCCCTCCACTTT
TRBJ2-7 - - TRBV20-1 CSARDAPEQYF TGCAGTGCTAGAGATGCCCCCGAGCAGTACTTC
TRBJ1-1 - - TRBV30 CAWSPGTEMNTEAFF TGTGCCTGGAGTCCAGGGACGGAAATGAACACTGAAGCTTTCTTT
TRBJ2-4 - - TRBV29-1 CSVEKLDQPNIQYF TGCAGCGTTGAAAAGTTGGATCAGCCAAACATTCAGTACTTC
TRBJ2-4 TRBD2 - TRBV9 CASSPGLAGGSGSKNIQYF TGTGCCAGCAGCCCGGGACTAGCGGGGGGCTCGGGTTCCAAAAACATTCAGTACTTC
TRBJ2-1 - - TRBV7-3 CASSDRVNNEQFF TGTGCCAGCAGCGACCGGGTCAACAATGAGCAGTTCTTC
TRBJ2-5 TRBD1 - TRBV29-1 CSVVLLFGTASQETQYF TGCAGCGTTGTATTGTTGTTTGGGACAGCAAGCCAAGAGACCCAGTACTTC
TRBJ1-2 TRBD1 - TRBV19 CASIPQGGYGYTF TGTGCCAGTATTCCACAGGGGGGGTATGGCTACACCTTC
TRBJ2-1 - - TRBV11-2 CASSFSPPDEQFF TGTGCCAGCAGCTTTTCCCCCCCCGATGAGCAGTTCTTC
TRBJ2-7 - many TRBV6-5 CASKARTNSYEQYF TGTGCCAGCAAGGCTAGGACAAATTCCTACGAGCAGTACTTC
TRBJ2-7 - - TRBV6-6 CASSWDSTGLEQYF TGTGCCAGCAGTTGGGACTCGACAGGGCTCGAGCAGTACTTC
TRBJ2-2 - - TRBV18 CASSPMGADTGELFF TGTGCCAGCTCACCTATGGGGGCGGACACCGGGGAGCTGTTTTTT
TRBJ1-1 TRBD1 - TRBV6-5 CASRGQGVRKTEAFF TGTGCCAGCAGGGGACAGGGGGTTCGGAAAACTGAAGCTTTCTTT
TRBJ2-7 TRBD1 few TRBV29-1 CSVSSDRGHGTYEQYF TGCAGCGTCTCGTCGGACAGGGGCCATGGAACGTATGAGCAGTACTTC
TRBJ2-1 - - TRBV5-1 CASSLFPGESYNEQFF TGCGCCAGCAGCTTGTTCCCCGGCGAATCCTACAATGAGCAGTTCTTC
TRBJ2-7 - - TRBV9 CASSVRDGSYEQYF TGTGCCAGCAGCGTAAGGGACGGCTCCTACGAGCAGTACTTC
TRBJ1-2 - - TRBV6-5 CASSSSTGEVGYTF -
TRBJ2-7 TRBD1 - TRBV28 CASSAYRGSSYEQYF TGTGCCAGCAGTGCCTACAGGGGGAGCTCCTACGAGCAGTACTTC
TRBJ2-5 - - TRBV11-3 CASSLEGWGIQETQYF TGTGCCAGCAGCTTAGAAGGGTGGGGGATCCAAGAGACCCAGTACTTC
TRBJ2-1 TRBD2 once TRBV30 CAWRTSGGSNEQFF TGTGCCTGGAGGACTAGCGGGGGGTCCAATGAGCAGTTCTTC
TRBJ2-3 TRBD2 few TRBV5-1 CASSLPGLADTDTQYF TGCGCCAGCAGCCTACCGGGACTAGCGGACACAGATACGCAGTATTTT
TRBJ1-5 - - TRBV5-1 CASSLEDGQPQHF TGCGCCAGCAGCTTGGAGGACGGTCAGCCCCAGCATTTT
TRBJ1-1 - - TRBV2 CASSGQANTEAFF TGTGCCAGCAGTGGGCAAGCGAACACTGAAGCTTTCTTT
TRBJ1-1 - once TRBV12-5 CASGLAPQGNTEAFF TGTGCTAGTGGTTTGGCCCCACAGGGGAACACTGAAGCTTTCTTT
TRBJ2-2 TRBD2 - TRBV19 CASSREGGTGELFF TGTGCCAGTAGTCGGGAGGGAGGCACCGGGGAGCTGTTTTTT
TRBJ2-6 - once TRBV5-1 CASSLGTSGANVLTF TGCGCCAGCAGCTTGGGCACCTCTGGGGCCAACGTCCTGACTTTC
TRBJ1-1 - - TRBV9 CASSVGQGWTEAFF TGTGCCAGCAGCGTAGGTCAGGGTTGGACTGAAGCTTTCTTT
TRBJ1-6 TRBD1 - TRBV27 CASSLTPDRGPGLHF TGTGCCAGCAGTTTAACCCCCGACAGGGGGCCAGGCCTCCACTTT
TRBJ2-7 TRBD2 - TRBV11-2 CASSLHRVTSGYEQYF TGTGCCAGCAGCTTACATCGAGTAACTAGCGGATACGAGCAGTACTTC
TRBJ2-3 - - TRBV18 CASSPGLATDTQYF TGTGCCAGCTCACCAGGACTTGCCACAGATACGCAGTATTTT
TRBJ1-1 - - TRBV25-1 CASSVGVGGAEAFF TGTGCCAGCAGTGTAGGGGTGGGTGGCGCTGAAGCTTTCTTT
TRBJ2-2 - - TRBV10-1 CASSRDLGTGELFF TGCGCCAGCAGCCGGGACCTAGGCACCGGGGAGCTGTTTTTT
TRBJ2-1 - - TRBV4-1 CASSPVLQGTNEQFF TGCGCCAGCAGCCCCGTCCTACAGGGTACGAATGAGCAGTTCTTC
TRBJ2-1 TRBD2 - TRBV7-3 CASSLGGGPYNEQFF TGTGCCAGCAGCTTAGGCGGGGGGCCTTACAATGAGCAGTTCTTC
TRBJ2-2 - - TRBV11-2 CASSPRLLLFF TGTGCCAGCAGCCCTCGACTTTTGCTGTTTTTT
TRBJ1-5 - - TRBV2 CASSEDSLNQPQHF TGTGCCAGCAGTGAGGACAGTCTCAATCAGCCCCAGCATTTT
TRBJ1-2 TRBD1 - TRBV27 CASSLGTGGGYGYTF TGTGCCAGCAGCTTAGGGACAGGGGGCGGCTATGGCTACACCTTC
TRBJ1-2 - - TRBV6-5 CASSLDGGHGYTF TGTGCCAGCAGCCTAGACGGGGGGCATGGCTACACCTTC
TRBJ2-1 TRBD1 once TRBV5-4 CASLRQGSSYNEQFF TGTGCCAGCCTGAGACAGGGGAGCTCCTACAATGAGCAGTTCTTC
TRBJ2-1 TRBD2 - TRBV7-2 CASSHLLLAGSSYNEQFF TGTGCCAGCAGTCACTTGTTATTAGCGGGGAGCTCCTACAATGAGCAGTTCTTC
TRBJ2-1 TRBD2 - TRBV19 CASSITQGGRNEQFF TGTGCCAGTAGTATAACACAGGGCGGGAGGAATGAGCAGTTCTTC
TRBJ1-1 - - TRBV10-2 CASHQEVQGTEAFF TGCGCCAGCCACCAAGAAGTGCAGGGGACTGAAGCTTTCTTT
TRBJ1-6 TRBD1 - TRBV6-5 CQVGTVGGTLHF TGTCAAGTTGGGACAGTGGGTGGGACCCTCCACTTT
TRBJ2-1 TRBD1 once TRBV27 CASSPRTGSGFF TGTGCCAGCAGTCCAAGGACAGGGAGCGGGTTCTTC
TRBJ2-3 TRBD2 - TRBV25-1 CASSEPSGARDTQYF TGTGCCAGCAGTGAGCCTAGCGGGGCTCGGGATACGCAGTATTTT
TRBJ2-1 TRBD2 - TRBV5-1 CASSLFVSGGAGNEQFF TGCGCCAGCAGCTTATTTGTGAGCGGGGGGGCCGGAAATGAGCAGTTCTTC
TRBJ2-7 TRBD2 - TRBV28 CASSAGVYEQYF TGTGCCAGCAGCGCGGGGGTGTACGAGCAGTACTTC
TRBJ2-7 TRBD2 - TRBV25-1 CASSLAGKYEQYF TGTGCCAGCAGTCTAGCGGGGAAGTACGAGCAGTACTTC
TRBJ1-1 TRBD1 - TRBV11-2 CASSQQGGNTEAFF TGTGCCAGCAGCCAACAGGGGGGGAACACTGAAGCTTTCTTT
TRBJ2-2 - - TRBV5-1 CASSLGTANTGELFF TGCGCCAGCAGCTTGGGGACAGCGAACACCGGGGAGCTGTTTTTT
TRBJ2-2 - - TRBV7-3 CASSHRGAGTGELFF TGTGCCAGCAGCCACCGGGGGGCGGGGACCGGGGAGCTGTTTTTT
TRBJ2-3 TRBD1 - TRBV19 CATSDRAGSTDTQYF TGTGCCACTTCAGACAGGGCGGGTAGCACAGATACGCAGTATTTT
TRBJ2-2 - - TRBV9 CASSPAGDRTGELFF TGTGCCAGCAGCCCAGCCGGGGATCGGACCGGGGAGCTGTTTTTT
TRBJ2-1 TRBD1 - TRBV6-6 CASSYSLTGDYNEQFF TGTGCCAGCAGTTACTCCCTTACAGGGGATTACAATGAGCAGTTCTTC
TRBJ2-2 - once TRBV6-5 CASSSWLNTGELFF TGTGCCAGCAGTTCCTGGTTGAACACCGGGGAGCTGTTTTTT
TRBJ1-3 - once TRBV7-2 CASSFWGQGAGNTIYF TGTGCCAGCAGCTTCTGGGGCCAAGGGGCTGGAAACACCATATATTTT
TRBJ2-2 TRBD2 - TRBV18 CASSPADAGVTGELFF TGTGCCAGCTCACCAGCAGATGCGGGGGTCACCGGGGAGCTGTTTTTT